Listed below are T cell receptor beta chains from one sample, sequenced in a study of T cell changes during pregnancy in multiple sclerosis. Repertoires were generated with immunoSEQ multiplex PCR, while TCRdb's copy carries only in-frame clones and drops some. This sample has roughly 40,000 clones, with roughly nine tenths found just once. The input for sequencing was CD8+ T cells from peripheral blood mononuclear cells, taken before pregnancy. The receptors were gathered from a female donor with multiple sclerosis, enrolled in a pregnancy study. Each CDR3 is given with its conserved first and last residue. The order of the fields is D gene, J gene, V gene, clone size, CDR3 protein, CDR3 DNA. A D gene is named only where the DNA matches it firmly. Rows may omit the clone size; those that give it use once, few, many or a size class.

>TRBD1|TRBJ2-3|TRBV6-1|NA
CASCLGQGERDTQYF
TGTGCCAGCTGCCTCGGACAGGGAGAACGAGATACGCAGTATTTT
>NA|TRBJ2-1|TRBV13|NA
CASSLWGDGEQFF
TGTGCCAGCAGCTTATGGGGGGACGGTGAGCAGTTCTTC
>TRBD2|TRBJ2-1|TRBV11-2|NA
CASSLASGRANEQFF
TGTGCCAGCAGCTTAGCTAGCGGGAGGGCCAATGAGCAGTTCTTC
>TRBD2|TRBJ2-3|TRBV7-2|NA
CASPPGLAGITDTQYF
TGTGCCAGCCCGCCCGGGCTAGCGGGGATCACAGATACGCAGTATTTT
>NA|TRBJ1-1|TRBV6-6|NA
CASSYSWAGGNSEAFF
TGTGCCAGCAGTTACTCGTGGGCCGGGGGGAACAGTGAAGCTTTCTTT
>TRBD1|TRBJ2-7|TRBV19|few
CASSTGQGLSSYEQYF
TGTGCCAGTAGTACCGGACAGGGCTTAAGCTCCTACGAGCAGTACTTC
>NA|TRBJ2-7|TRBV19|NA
CASSPDYYEQYF
TGTGCCAGTAGTCCAGACTACTACGAGCAGTACTTC
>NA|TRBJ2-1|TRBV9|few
CASSPPVALYNEQFF
TGTGCCAGCAGCCCTCCGGTAGCGCTCTACAATGAGCAGTTCTTC
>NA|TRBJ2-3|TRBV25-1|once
CASSGLSGTSTDTQYF
TGTGCCAGCAGTGGCCTTAGCGGAACTAGCACAGATACGCAGTATTTT
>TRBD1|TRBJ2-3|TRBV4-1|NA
CASSQPQGAWADTQYF
TGCGCCAGCAGCCAACCTCAGGGGGCCTGGGCAGATACGCAGTATTTT
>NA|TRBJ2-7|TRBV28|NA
CASAPGLLEEQYF
TGTGCCAGCGCCCCGGGACTGCTTGAAGAGCAGTACTTC
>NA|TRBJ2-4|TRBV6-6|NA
CASSYRGSVGKNIQYF
TGTGCCAGCAGTTACAGGGGTTCGGTGGGCAAAAACATTCAGTACTTC
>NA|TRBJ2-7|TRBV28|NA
CASSLQSSYEQYF
TGTGCCAGCAGTTTACAGTCCTCCTACGAGCAGTACTTC
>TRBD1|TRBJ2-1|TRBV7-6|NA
CASSVSGTGVREQFF
TGTGCCAGCAGCGTATCCGGGACAGGGGTCCGAGAGCAGTTCTTC
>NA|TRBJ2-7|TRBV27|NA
CASGIQGDEQYF
TGTGCCAGCGGAATACAGGGCGACGAGCAGTACTTC
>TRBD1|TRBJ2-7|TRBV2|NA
CASSEGQGTYEQYF
TGTGCCAGCAGTGAGGGACAGGGTACCTACGAGCAGTACTTC
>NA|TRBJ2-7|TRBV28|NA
CASSSPPGTETYEQYF
TGTGCCAGCAGTTCACCCCCCGGGACTGAGACCTACGAGCAGTACTTC
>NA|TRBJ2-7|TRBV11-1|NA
CASSLAGQGFPYEQYF
TGTGCCAGCAGCTTAGCTGGTCAGGGTTTCCCCTACGAGCAGTACTTC
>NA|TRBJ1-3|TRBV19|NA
CASSGIQSSGNTIYF
TGTGCCAGTAGCGGCATACAGTCCTCTGGAAACACCATATATTTT
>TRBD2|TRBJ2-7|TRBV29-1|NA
CSVELGGVGYEQYF
TGCAGCGTTGAACTGGGGGGGGTCGGCTACGAGCAGTACTTC
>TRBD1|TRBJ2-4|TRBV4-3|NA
CASSQQTGGADIQYF
TGCGCCAGCAGCCAACAGACAGGGGGCGCAGACATTCAGTACTTC
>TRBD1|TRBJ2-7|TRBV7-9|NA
CASSPRTGGPEQYF
TGTGCCAGCAGCCCAAGGACAGGGGGCCCCGAGCAGTACTTC
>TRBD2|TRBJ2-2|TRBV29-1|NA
CSVRTSGSDTGELFF
TGCAGCGTTCGGACTAGCGGGAGCGACACCGGGGAGCTGTTTTTT
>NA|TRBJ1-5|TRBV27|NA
CASSSSWGVNQPQHF
TGTGCCAGCAGTAGCTCGTGGGGGGTGAATCAGCCCCAGCATTTT
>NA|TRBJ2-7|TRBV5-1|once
CASGDSPYEQYF
TGCGCCAGCGGTGACAGTCCCTACGAGCAGTACTTC
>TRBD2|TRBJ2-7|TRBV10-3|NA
CAIGSGGGSYEQYF
TGTGCCATCGGTTCGGGGGGGGGCTCCTACGAGCAGTACTTC
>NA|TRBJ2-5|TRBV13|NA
CASSLLPRSGETQYF
TGTGCCAGCAGCTTACTTCCGAGAAGTGGAGAGACCCAGTACTTC
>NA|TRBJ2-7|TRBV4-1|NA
CASSQALAQSYEQYF
TGCGCCAGCAGCCAAGCCTTGGCTCAGTCCTACGAGCAGTACTTC
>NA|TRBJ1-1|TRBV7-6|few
CASRSGEGNTEAFF
TGTGCCAGCAGATCAGGGGAGGGGAACACTGAAGCTTTCTTT
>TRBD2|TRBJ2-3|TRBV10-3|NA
CAISESGTSGSTDTQYF
TGTGCCATCAGTGAGTCAGGGACTAGCGGTAGCACAGATACGCAGTATTTT
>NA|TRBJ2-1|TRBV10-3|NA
CAIRDRSTGEQFF
TGTGCCATCAGAGACAGGTCTACGGGTGAGCAGTTCTTC
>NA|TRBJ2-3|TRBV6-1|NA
CASTEGGDTDTQYF
TGTGCCAGCACTGAGGGGGGGGACACAGATACGCAGTATTTT
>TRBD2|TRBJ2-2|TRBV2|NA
CASSNLADNTGELFF
TGTGCCAGCAGTAACCTAGCGGACAACACCGGGGAGCTGTTTTTT
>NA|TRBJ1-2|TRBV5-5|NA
CASSRRELLYGYTF
TGTGCCAGCTCCCGTAGGGAGTTACTCTATGGCTACACCTTC
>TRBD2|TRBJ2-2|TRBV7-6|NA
CASSAKGLAGDTGELFF
TGTGCCAGCAGCGCTAAGGGACTAGCGGGAGACACCGGGGAGCTGTTTTTT
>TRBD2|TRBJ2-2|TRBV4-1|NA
CASSQVITGGGSGELFF
TGCGCCAGCAGCCAAGTTATTACAGGCGGGGGATCGGGGGAGCTGTTTTTT
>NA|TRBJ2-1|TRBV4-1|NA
CASSPGPSYNEQFF
TGCGCCAGCAGCCCCGGTCCCTCCTACAATGAGCAGTTCTTC
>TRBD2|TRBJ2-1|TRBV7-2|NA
CASSRTSGTHNEQFF
TGTGCCAGCAGCCGGACTAGCGGGACCCACAATGAGCAGTTCTTC
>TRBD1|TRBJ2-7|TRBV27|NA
CASSLGTDYYEQYF
TGTGCCAGCAGCCTCGGGACAGACTACTACGAGCAGTACTTC
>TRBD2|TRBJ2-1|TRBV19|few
CASSIAKREWFF
TGTGCCAGTAGTATAGCGAAGCGGGAGTGGTTCTTC
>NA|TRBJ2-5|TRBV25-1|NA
CASEGETQYF
TGTGCCAGCGAGGGCGAGACCCAGTACTTC
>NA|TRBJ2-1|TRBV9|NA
CASSVEDGTASYNEQFF
TGTGCCAGCAGCGTAGAAGACGGGACTGCTTCCTACAATGAGCAGTTCTTC
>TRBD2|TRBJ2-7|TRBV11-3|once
CASSFGLAAEQYF
TGTGCCAGCAGCTTTGGACTAGCGGCCGAGCAGTACTTC
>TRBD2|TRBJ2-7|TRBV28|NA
CASSFLVGGVSSYEQYF
TGTGCCAGCAGTTTTCTCGTCGGGGGGGTAAGCTCCTACGAGCAGTACTTC
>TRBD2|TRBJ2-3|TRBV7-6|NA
CASSFQRDSTDTQYF
TGTGCCAGCAGCTTCCAGCGGGATAGCACAGATACGCAGTATTTT